This TCR beta chain was observed in a study of blood T cell repertoires in COVID-19. About the research overall: Acute and convalescent COVID-19 specimens originated in the United States, Italy and Spain. In each case, the material was cDNA or gDNA derived from T cells, B-cell-depleted T cells, or PBMCs.

The authors' processing: How many nucleated cells were present was estimated from reference gene primer amplification. Assay: immunoSEQ multiplex PCR; the TCRdb copy retains only in-frame clones and omits some. V and J calls and clone size follow that table, whereas D and trimming were derived from the DNA. The sample holds 130,000 to 150,000 clones, around 81% seen once. Germline CDR1 reads MRHNA; CDR2 reads SNTAGT. This CDR3 is built from 13 residues. J lost 13 bases, V lost 6 bases, and 11 bases had no gene match. Sequences were obtained from peripheral blood. The V call is TRBV6-4, the J call TRBJ2-1; 8 nucleotides line up with TRBD1. This clonotype was obtained from a man in his sixties with active or convalescent COVID-19. This chain's CDR3 is CASSPTHGTGQFF. In DNA form, the CDR3 reads TGTGCCAGCAGCCCTACCCACGGGACAGGTCAGTTCTTC.